This entry describes one TCR beta chain. This entry is derived from a study of blood T cell repertoires in COVID-19. J was trimmed by 7 bases and V by 0 bases; bases with no gene match: 12. There are 18 residues in the CDR3. Germline CDR1 reads KGHSH; CDR2 reads LQKENI. TCRdb keeps only in-frame clones here, not all; method: immunoSEQ multiplex PCR. The table records 250,000 or so clones, around nine tenths of them present only once. Material: PBMCs or T cells enriched from blood (not recorded which). This TCR was sampled from a woman aged 40-49 years who had been exposed to COVID-19. This chain links TRBV18 with TRBJ2-1, with 10 positions matching TRBD2. The CDR3, as DNA: TGTGCCAGCTCACCACCTCGGGGTCTAGCGGGAGTAAGGAATGAGCAGTTCTTC. Its protein product is CASSPPRGLAGVRNEQFF.